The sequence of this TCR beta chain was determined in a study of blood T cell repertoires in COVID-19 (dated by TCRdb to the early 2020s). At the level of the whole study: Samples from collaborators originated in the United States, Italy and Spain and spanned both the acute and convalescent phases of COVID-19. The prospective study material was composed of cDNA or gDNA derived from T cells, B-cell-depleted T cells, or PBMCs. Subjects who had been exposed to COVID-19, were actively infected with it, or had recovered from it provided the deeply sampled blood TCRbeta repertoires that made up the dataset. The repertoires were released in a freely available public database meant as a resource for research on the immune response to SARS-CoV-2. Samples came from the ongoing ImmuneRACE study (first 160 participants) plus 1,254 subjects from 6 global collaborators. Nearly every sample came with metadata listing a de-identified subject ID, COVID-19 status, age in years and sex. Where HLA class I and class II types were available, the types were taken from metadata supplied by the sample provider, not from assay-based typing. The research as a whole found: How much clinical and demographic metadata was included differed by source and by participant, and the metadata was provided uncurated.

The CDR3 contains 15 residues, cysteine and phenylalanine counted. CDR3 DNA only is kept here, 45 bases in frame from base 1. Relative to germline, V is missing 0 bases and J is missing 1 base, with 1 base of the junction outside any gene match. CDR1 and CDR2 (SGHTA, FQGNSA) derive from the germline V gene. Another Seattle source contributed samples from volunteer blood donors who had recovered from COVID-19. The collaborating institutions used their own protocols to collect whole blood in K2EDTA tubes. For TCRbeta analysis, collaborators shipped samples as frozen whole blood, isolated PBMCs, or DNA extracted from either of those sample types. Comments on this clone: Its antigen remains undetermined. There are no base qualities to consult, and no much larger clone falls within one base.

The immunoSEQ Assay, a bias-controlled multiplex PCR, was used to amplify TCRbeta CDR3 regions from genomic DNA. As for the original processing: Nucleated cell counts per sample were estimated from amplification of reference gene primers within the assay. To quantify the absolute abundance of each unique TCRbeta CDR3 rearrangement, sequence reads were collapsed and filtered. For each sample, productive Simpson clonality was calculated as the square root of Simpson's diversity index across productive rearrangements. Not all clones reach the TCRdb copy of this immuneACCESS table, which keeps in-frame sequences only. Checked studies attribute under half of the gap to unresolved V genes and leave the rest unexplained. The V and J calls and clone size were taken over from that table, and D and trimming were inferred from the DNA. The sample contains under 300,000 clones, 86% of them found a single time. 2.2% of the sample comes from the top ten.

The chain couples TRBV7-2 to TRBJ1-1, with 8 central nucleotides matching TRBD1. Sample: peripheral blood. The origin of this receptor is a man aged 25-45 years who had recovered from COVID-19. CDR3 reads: CASSLAGTGNTEAFF. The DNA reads TGTGCCAGCAGCTTAGCGGGGACAGGGAACACTGAAGCTTTCTTT.